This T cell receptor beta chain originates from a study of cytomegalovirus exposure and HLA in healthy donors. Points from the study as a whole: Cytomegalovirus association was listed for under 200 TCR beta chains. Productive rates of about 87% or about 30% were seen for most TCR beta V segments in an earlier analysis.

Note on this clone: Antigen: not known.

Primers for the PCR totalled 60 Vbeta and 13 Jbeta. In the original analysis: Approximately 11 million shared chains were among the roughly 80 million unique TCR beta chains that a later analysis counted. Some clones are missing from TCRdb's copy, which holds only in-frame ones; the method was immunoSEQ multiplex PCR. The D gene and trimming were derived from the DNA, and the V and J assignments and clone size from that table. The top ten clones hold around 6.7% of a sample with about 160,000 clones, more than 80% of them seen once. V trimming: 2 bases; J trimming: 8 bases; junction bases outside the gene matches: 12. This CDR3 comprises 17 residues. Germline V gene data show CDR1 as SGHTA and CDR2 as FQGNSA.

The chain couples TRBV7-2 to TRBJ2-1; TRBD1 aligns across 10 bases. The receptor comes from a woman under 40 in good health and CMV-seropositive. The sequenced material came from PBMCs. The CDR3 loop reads CASSLLRSGTGDDEQFF. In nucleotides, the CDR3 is TGTGCCAGCAGCTTATTGAGGTCGGGGACAGGGGACGATGAGCAGTTCTTC.